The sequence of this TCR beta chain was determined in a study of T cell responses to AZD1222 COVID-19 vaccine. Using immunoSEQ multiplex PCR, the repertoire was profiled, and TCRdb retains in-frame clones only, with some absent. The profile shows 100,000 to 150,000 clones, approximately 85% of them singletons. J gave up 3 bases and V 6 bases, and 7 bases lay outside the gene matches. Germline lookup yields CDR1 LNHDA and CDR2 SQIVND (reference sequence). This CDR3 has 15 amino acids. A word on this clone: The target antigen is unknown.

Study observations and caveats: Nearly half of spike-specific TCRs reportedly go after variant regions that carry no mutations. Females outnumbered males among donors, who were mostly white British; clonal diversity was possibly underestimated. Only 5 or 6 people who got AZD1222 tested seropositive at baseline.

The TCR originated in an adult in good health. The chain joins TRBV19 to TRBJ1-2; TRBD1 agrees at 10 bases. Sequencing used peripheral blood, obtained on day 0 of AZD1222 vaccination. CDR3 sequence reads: CASRTGTGADYGYTF. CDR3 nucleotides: TGTGCCAGTAGAACTGGGACAGGGGCGGACTATGGCTACACCTTC.